The T cell receptor (beta chain) described here comes from a study of regulatory T cells in long-lasting Graves disease. Study at large: Antithyroid drug exposure in newly diagnosed Graves' patients had lasted under 3 months. Study results and limitations: Persistent disease was associated with favored TRBV28 usage and with favored use of TRBJ1-2 and TRBJ2-5.

Per germline, CDR1 SNHLY and CDR2 FYNNEI. The V gene lost 5 bases and the J gene lost 2 bases, with 10 bases spanning the gap. CDR3 length: 14 amino acids. Combining iRepertoire HTBI primers with Arm-PCR of CDR3 regions, the authors built TCR beta libraries. TCRdb passed the multiplex PCR reads through MiXCR, listing each CDR3 protein once. Of a few hundred thousand distinct CDR3 sequences listed, 16% are singletons. This clonotype was seen many times. Its target is unknown. Time point specified: newly diagnosed GD, antithyroid drugs for less than 3 months. Isolated PBMC RNA provided the starting material for the TCR library. These same data were also listed under a study on T cells in Graves' hyperthyroidism and ophthalmopathy. Turning to that study: The study enrolled patients aged 18 to 65 with newly diagnosed hyperthyroidism of under 2 months' duration. Carried out on the TCR CDR3, a first-round RT-PCR used the HTBI primer set.

The receptor was isolated from a man between 35 and 55 years old with Graves disease. The input for sequencing was peripheral blood mononuclear cells (PBMCs), taken at new diagnosis, from a patient treated with antithyroid drugs. The chain employs TRBV2 and TRBJ1-5; TRBD1 might be the D (5 bases). This chain's CDR3 is CASSLRDGNQPQHF. The CDR3 DNA reads as TGTGCCAGCAGTCTTCGGGACGGCAATCAGCCCCAGCATTTT.